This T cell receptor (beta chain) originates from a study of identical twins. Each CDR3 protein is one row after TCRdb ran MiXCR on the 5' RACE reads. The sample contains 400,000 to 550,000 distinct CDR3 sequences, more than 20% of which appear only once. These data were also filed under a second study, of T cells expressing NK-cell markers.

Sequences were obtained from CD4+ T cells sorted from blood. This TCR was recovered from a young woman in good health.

CDR3 residues: CASSFSGGHEQFF. The CDR3 DNA reads TGTGCCAGCAGTTTCTCAGGGGGACATGAGCAGTTCTTC. J is TRBJ2-1 and V is TRBV6-2 or TRBV6-3; 7 nucleotides line up with TRBD1. The CDR3 runs to 13 residues. Losses at the gene ends were 4 bases for V and 8 bases for J; bases not matched to a gene: 5. Germline CDR1 and CDR2: MNHEY and SVGEGT.